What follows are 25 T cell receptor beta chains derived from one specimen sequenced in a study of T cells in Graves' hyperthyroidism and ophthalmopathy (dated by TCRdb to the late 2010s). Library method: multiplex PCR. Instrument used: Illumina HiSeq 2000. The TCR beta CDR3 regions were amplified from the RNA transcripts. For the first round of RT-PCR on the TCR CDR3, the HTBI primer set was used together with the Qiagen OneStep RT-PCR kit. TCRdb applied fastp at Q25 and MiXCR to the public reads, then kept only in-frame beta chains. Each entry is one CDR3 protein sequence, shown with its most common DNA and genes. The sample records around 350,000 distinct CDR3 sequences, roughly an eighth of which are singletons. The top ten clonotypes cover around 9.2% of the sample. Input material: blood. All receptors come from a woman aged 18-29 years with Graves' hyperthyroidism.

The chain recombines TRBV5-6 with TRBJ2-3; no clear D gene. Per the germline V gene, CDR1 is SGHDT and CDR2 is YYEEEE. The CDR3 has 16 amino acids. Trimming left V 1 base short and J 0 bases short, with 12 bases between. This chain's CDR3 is CASSLIGGASTDTQYF. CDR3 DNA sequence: TGTGCCAGCAGCTTGATCGGCGGAGCTAGCACAGATACGCAGTATTTT.

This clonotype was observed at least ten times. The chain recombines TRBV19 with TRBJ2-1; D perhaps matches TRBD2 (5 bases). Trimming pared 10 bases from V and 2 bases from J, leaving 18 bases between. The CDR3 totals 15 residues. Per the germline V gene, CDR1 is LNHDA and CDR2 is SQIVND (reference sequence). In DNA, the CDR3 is TGTGCCACTAACCCAGCGGTCGATACCTACAATGAGCAGTTCTTC. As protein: CATNPAVDTYNEQFF.

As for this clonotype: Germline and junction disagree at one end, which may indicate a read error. CDR3 coding DNA: TGTGCCTGGACCCCGGGGGGAAGCGGGAGGCAGGATTTT. Protein sequence: CAWTPGGSGRQDF. The chain uses TRBV30 and TRBJ2-3; 9 nucleotides agree with TRBD2. Germline V gives CDR1 GTSNPN, CDR2 SVGIG (reference sequence). The CDR3 spans 13 residues.

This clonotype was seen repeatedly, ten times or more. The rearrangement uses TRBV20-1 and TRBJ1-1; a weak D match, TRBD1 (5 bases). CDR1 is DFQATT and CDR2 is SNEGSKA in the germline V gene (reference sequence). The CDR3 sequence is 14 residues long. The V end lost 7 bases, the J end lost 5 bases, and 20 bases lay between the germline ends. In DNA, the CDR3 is TGCAGTGGGGGGGGTGGAGGGCTCGTGACTGAAGCTTTCTTT. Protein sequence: CSGGGGGLVTEAFF.

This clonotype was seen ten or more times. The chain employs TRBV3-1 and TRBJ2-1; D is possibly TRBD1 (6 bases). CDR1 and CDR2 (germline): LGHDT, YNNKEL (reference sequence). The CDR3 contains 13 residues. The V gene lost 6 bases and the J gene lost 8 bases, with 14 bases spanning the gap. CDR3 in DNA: TGTGCCAGCAGTCGGGCAGGGGCCCATGAGCAGTTCTTC. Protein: CASSRAGAHEQFF.

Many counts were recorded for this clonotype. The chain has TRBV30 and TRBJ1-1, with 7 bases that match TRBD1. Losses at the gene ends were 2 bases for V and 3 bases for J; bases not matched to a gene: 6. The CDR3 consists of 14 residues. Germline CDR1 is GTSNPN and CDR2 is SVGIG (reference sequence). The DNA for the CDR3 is TGTGCCTGGAGTATCACTACAGGGGACACTGAAGCTTTCTTT. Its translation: CAWSITTGDTEAFF.

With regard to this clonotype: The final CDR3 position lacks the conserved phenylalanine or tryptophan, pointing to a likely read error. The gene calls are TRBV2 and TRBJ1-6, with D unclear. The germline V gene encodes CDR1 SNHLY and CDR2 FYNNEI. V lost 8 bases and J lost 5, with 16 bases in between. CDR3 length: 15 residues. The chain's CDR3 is CASVSVAANNSPLHS. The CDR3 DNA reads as TGTGCCAGCGTGTCGGTCGCAGCTAATAATTCACCCCTCCACTCT.

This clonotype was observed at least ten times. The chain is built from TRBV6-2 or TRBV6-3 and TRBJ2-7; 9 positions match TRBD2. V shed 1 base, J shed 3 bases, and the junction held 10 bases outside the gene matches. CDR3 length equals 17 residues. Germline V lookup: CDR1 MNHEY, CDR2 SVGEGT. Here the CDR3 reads CASSYWSAGGRIYEQYF. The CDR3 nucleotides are TGTGCCAGCAGTTACTGGTCGGCGGGGGGGCGAATCTACGAGCAGTACTTC.

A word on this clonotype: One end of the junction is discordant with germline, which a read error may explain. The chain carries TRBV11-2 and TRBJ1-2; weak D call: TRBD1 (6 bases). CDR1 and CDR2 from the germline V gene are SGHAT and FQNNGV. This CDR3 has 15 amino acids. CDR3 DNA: TGTGCCAGCACCGATGTCCGGGACACAGTCTATGGCTGCACCTTC. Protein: CASTDVRDTVYGCTF.

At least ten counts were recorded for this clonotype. The DNA of the CDR3 is TGTGCCAGCAGTGAATTGGGCTACCGGGGTAGCACAGATACGCAGTATTTT. Protein sequence: CASSELGYRGSTDTQYF. This chain links TRBV2 with TRBJ2-3; D is perhaps TRBD2 (5 bases). CDR3 size: 17 residues. Trimming took off 2 bases at V and 0 bases at J, with 15 bases between the two ends. Germline CDR1 reads SNHLY; CDR2 reads FYNNEI.

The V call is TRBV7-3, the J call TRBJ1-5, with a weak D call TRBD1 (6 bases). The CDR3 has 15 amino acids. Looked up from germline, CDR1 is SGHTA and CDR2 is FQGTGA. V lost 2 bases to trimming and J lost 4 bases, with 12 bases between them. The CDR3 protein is CASSLYPGQNQPQHF. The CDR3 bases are TGTGCCAGCAGCTTATACCCGGGACAAAATCAGCCCCAGCATTTT.

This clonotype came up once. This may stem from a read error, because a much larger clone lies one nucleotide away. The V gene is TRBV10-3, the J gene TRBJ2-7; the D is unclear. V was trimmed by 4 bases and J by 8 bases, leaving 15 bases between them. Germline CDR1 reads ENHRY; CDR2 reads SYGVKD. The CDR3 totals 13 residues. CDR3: CAISVSGGYKQYF. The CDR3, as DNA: TGTGCCATCAGTGTTTCGGGTGGATACAAGCAGTACTTC.

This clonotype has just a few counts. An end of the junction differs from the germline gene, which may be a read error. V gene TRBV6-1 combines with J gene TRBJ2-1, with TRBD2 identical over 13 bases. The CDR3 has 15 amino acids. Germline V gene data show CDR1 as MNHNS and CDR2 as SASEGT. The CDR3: CASSTGTSGTNERFF. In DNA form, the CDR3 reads TGTGCCAGCAGCACCGGGACTAGCGGGACCAATGAGCGGTTCTTC.

The CDR3 spells CASSPLVGPGGTEAFF. The CDR3 DNA reads TGTGCCAGCAGCCCGCTTGTGGGCCCGGGGGGCACTGAAGCTTTCTTT. The chain carries TRBV7-2 and TRBJ1-1; perhaps TRBD1 as D (5 bases). The CDR3 sequence is 16 residues long. CDR1 is SGHTA and CDR2 is FQGNSA in the germline V gene. V lost 5 bases and J 4 bases, leaving 20 bases between the germline ends. The full variable domain, its missing parts supplied by reference TRBV7-2 and TRBJ1-1, is GAGVSQSPSNKVTEKGKDVELRCDPISGHTALYWYRQSLGQGLEFLIYFQGNSAPDKSGLPSDRFSAERTGGSVSTLTIQRTQQEDSAVYLCASSPLVGPGGTEAFFGQGTRLTVV.

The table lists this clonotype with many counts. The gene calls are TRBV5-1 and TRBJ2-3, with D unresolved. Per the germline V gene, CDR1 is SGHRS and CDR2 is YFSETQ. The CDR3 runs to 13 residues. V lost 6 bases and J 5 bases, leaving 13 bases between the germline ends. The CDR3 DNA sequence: TGCGCCAGCAACATTGTGGGTGGAGATACGCAGTATTTT. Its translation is CASNIVGGDTQYF. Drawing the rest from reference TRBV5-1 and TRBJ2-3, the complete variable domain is KAGVTQTPRYLIKTRGQQVTLSCSPISGHRSVSWYQQTPGQGLQFLFEYFSETQRNKGNFPGRFSGRQFSNSRSEMNVSTLELGDSALYLCASNIVGGDTQYFGPGTRLTVL.

The CDR3 bases are TGTGCCAGCAGTTATCGGGATGCGGACTCTGGAAACACCATATATTTT. It translates to CASSYRDADSGNTIYF. The V call is TRBV6-9, the J call TRBJ1-3, with unresolved D. CDR1 and CDR2 (germline): MNHGY, SVAAGI. The length of the CDR3 is 16 residues. The V and J ends lost 2 bases and 0 bases respectively, with 11 bases between them.

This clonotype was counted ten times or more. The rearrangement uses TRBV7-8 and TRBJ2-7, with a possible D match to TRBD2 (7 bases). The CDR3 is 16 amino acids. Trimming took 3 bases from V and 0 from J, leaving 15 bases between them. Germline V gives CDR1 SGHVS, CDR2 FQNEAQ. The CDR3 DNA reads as TGTGCCAGCAGCTTGGGGGGGCCAGTCCCCTCCTACGAGCAGTACTTC. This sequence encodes CASSLGGPVPSYEQYF.

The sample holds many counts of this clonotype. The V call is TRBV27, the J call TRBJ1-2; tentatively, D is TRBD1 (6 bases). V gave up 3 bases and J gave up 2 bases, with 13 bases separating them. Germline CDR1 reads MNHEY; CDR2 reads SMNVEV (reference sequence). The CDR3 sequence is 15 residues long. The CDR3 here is CASSFTGFKNYGYTF. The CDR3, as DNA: TGTGCCAGCAGTTTTACAGGGTTTAAGAACTATGGCTACACCTTC.

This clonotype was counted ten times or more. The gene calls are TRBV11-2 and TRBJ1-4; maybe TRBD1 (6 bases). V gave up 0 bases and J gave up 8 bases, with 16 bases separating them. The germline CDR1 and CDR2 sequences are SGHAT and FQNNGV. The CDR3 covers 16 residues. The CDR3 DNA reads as TGTGCCAGCAGCTTAGATCGGGGGCGGCTAGGAGAAAAACTGTTTTTT. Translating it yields CASSLDRGRLGEKLFF.

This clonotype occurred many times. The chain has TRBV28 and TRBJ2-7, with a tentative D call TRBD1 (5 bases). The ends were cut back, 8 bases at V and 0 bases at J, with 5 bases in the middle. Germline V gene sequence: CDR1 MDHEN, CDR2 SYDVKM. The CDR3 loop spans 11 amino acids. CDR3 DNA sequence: TGTGCCAGCGGACACTCCTACGAGCAGTACTTC. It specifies CASGHSYEQYF.

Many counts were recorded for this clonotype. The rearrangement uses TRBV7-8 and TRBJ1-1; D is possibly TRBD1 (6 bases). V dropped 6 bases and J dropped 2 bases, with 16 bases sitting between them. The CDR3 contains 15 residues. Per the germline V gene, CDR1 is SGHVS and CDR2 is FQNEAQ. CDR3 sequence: CASSPTLTGNTEAFF. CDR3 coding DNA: TGTGCCAGCAGTCCCACCCTGACAGGCAACACTGAAGCTTTCTTT.

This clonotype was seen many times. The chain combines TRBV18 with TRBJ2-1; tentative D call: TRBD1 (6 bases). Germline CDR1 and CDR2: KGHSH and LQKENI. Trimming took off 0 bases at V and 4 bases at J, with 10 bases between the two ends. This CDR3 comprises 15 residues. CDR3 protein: CASSPPSQGYNEQFF. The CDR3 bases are TGTGCCAGCTCACCACCGAGTCAGGGGTACAATGAGCAGTTCTTC. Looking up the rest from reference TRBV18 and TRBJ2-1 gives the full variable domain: NAGVMQNPRHLVRRRGQEARLRCSPMKGHSHVYWYRQLPEEGLKFMVYLQKENIIDESGMPKERFSAEFPKEGPSILRIQQVVRGDSAAYFCASSPPSQGYNEQFFGPGTRLTVL.

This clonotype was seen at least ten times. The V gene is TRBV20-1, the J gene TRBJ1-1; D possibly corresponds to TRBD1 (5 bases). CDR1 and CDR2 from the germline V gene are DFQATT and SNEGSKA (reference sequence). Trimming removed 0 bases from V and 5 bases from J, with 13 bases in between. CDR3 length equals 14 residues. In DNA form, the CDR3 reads TGCAGTGCTAGAGATTTTGGGGGGGGGACTGAAGCTTTCTTT. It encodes CSARDFGGGTEAFF.

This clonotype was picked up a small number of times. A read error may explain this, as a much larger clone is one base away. The CDR3 coding sequence is TGTGCCAGCAGCTCTGGAGCGGGGGGGCGCAATGAGCAGTTCTTC. Its translation is CASSSGAGGRNEQFF. This rearrangement joins TRBV5-5 to TRBJ2-1, with 10 bases fitting TRBD2. The CDR3 is made up of 15 amino acids. Germline V CDR1 and CDR2: SGHKS, YYEKEE (reference sequence). The V segment lost 3 bases and the J segment 6 bases; nucleotides outside the gene matches: 6.

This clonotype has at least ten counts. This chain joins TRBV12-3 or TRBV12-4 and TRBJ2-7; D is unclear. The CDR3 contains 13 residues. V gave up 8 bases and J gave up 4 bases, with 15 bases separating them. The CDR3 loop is CASRKGSLYEQYF. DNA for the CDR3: TGTGCCAGCCGCAAGGGTAGTCTGTACGAGCAGTACTTC.